This section outlines one T cell receptor beta chain sequence together with its context. The CDR3 has 14 residues. Germline V gene lookup returns CDR1 LNHDA and CDR2 SQIVND (reference sequence). The sample comes from a study of OX40 agonist ivuxolimab in advanced cancers. Sequencing was performed with immunoSEQ multiplex PCR; in TCRdb, only in-frame clones are kept and a portion is missing. The repertoire includes tens of thousands of clones, over 80% of them detected once, and more than 6% sits in the top ten. The receptor comes from an adult with an advanced solid tumor such as melanoma, head and neck, liver or kidney cancer. The rearrangement uses TRBV19 and TRBJ2-5, with D perhaps TRBD1 or TRBD2 (5 bases each). Gene TRBJ2-7 matches the end of the DNA better, so the J call may be wrong. The material was CD4+ or CD8+ T cells sorted from blood, obtained in a trial of the OX40 agonist ivuxolimab. The chain's CDR3 is CASSSWDRSYEQYF. CDR3 sequence (DNA): TGTGCCAGTAGTTCCTGGGACCGCTCCTACGAGCAGTACTTC.